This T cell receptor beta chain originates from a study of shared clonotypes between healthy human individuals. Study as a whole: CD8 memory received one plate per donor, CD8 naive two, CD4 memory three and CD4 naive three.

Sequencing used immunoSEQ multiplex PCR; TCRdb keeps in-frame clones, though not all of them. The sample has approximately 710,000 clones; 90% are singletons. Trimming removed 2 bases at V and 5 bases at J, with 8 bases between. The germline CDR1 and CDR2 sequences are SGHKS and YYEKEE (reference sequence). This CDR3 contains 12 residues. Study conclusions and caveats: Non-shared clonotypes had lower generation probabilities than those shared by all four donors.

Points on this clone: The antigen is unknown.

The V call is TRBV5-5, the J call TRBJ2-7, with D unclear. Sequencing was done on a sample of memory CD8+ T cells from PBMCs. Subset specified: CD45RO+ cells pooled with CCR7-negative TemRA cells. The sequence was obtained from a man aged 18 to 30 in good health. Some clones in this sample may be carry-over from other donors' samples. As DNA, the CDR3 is TGTGCCAGCAGCTTATGGGTCGACGAGCAGTACTTC. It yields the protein CASSLWVDEQYF. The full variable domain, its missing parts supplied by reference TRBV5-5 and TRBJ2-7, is DAGVTQSPTHLIKTRGQQVTLRCSPISGHKSVSWYQQVLGQGPQFIFQYYEKEERGRGNFPDRFSARQFPNYSSELNVNALLLGDSALYLCASSLWVDEQYFGPGTRLTVT.